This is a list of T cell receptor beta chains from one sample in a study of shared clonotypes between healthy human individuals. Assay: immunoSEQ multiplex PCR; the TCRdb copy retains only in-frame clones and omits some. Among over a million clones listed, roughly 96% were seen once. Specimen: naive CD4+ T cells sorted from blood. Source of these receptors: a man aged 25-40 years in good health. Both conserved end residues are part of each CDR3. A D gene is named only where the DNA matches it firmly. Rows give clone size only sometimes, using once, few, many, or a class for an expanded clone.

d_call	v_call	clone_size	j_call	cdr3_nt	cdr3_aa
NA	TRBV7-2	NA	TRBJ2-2	TGTGCCAGCAGCTTATCGGAAGGTGGGGAGCTGTTTTTT	CASSLSEGGELFF
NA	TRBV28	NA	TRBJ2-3	TGTGCCAGCAGACCACCCGGGATAGCGGGCACAGATACGCAGTATTTT	CASRPPGIAGTDTQYF
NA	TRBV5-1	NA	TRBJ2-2	TGCGCCAGCAGCACCCCGAAAGCGCGGACGAACACCGGGGAGCTGTTTTTT	CASSTPKARTNTGELFF
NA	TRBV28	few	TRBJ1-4	TGTGCCAGCAGTCTTGAGGGTGAAAAACTGTTTTTT	CASSLEGEKLFF
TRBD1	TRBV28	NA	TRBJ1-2	TGTGCCAGCAGCCCAGGACAGGGTCTAGGAGGCTACACCTTC	CASSPGQGLGGYTF
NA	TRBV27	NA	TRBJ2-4	TGTGCCAGCAGTTTATGGCAGGGCCCTCAGTACTTC	CASSLWQGPQYF
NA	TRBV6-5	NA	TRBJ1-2	TGTGCCAGCAGGCTGACAGAATCTTACGGCTACACCTTC	CASRLTESYGYTF
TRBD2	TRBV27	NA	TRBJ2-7	TGTGCCAGCAGTTTACTGACTAGCGGGAGGTCCTACGAGCAGTACTTC	CASSLLTSGRSYEQYF
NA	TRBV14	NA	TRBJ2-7	TGTGCCAGCAGCCAAACCCGGGCCTACTCAGCCTACGAGCAGTACTTC	CASSQTRAYSAYEQYF
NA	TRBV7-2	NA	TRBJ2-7	TGTGCCAGCAGCCGCCCGGGGGCCTCCTACGAGCAGTACTTC	CASSRPGASYEQYF
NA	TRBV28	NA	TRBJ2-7	TGTGCCAGCAGTCCATTCTACGAGCAGTACTTC	CASSPFYEQYF
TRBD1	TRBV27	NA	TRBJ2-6	TGTGCCAGCAGTTTACGTCAGGGGGCGCAAGTTGGGGCCAACGTCCTGACTTTC	CASSLRQGAQVGANVLTF
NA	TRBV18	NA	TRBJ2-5	TGTGCCAGCTCACCCGGCACCCACCAAGAGACCCAGTACTTC	CASSPGTHQETQYF
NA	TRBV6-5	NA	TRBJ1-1	TGTGCCAGCAGATCCTCCCCGGTCCCAAACACTGAAGCTTTCTTT	CASRSSPVPNTEAFF
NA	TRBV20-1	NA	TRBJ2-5	TGCAGTGCACAGCGGGAAGAGACCCAGTACTTC	CSAQREETQYF
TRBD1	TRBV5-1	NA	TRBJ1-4	TGCGCCAGCAGCTTGGACCGGGACAGGGTGGAAAAACTGTTTTTT	CASSLDRDRVEKLFF
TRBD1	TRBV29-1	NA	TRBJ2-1	TGCAGCGTTGAAAACACCTTACAGGGGAGCAATGAGCAGTTCTTC	CSVENTLQGSNEQFF
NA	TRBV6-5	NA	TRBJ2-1	TGTGCCAGCAGCCGACGGGGCAATGAGCAGTTCTTC	CASSRRGNEQFF
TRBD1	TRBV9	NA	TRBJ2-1	TGTGCCAGCAGCGTAAGGCAGGGGGCTTACAATGAGCAGTTCTTC	CASSVRQGAYNEQFF
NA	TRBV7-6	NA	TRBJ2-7	TGTGCCAGCAGCTTAGATGCCGGCCTCTACTCCTACGAGCAGTACTTC	CASSLDAGLYSYEQYF
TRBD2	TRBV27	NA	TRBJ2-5	TGTGCCAGCAGTTTGGGCGGGAGGGCACAAGAGACCCAGTACTTC	CASSLGGRAQETQYF
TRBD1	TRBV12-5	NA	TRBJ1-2	TGTGCTAGTGGTTCCAGATCCGGGACAGACGCTAAGGACTATGGCTACACCTTC	CASGSRSGTDAKDYGYTF
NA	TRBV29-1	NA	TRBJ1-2	TGCAGCGTTACGGGCGACCGGAACAACTATGGCTACACCTTC	CSVTGDRNNYGYTF
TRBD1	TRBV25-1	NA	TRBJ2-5	TGTGCCAGCAGTGAAACAGGGGGCTCGAAGACCCAGTACTTC	CASSETGGSKTQYF
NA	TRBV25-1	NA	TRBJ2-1	TGTGCCAGCAGAGGCCTAGTTGGGAGTGAGCAGTTCTTC	CASRGLVGSEQFF
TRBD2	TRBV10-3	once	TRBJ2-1	TGTGCCATCAGTCCACTAGCGGGAGTCCCCCACAATGAGCAGTTCTTC	CAISPLAGVPHNEQFF
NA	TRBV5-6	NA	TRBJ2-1	TGTGCCAGCAGCTTGGTTCTTAACAATGAGCAGTTCTTC	CASSLVLNNEQFF
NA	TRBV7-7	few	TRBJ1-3	TGTGCCAGCAGCACTCGGACAAGCTCTGGAAACACCATATATTTT	CASSTRTSSGNTIYF
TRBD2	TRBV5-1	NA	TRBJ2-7	TGCGCCAGCAGCACGACTAGCGGGAGCGACGAGCAGTACTTC	CASSTTSGSDEQYF
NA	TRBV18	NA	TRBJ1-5	TGTGCCAGCTCGGGGGGACCTTTTATGGGCAATCAGCCCCAGCATTTT	CASSGGPFMGNQPQHF
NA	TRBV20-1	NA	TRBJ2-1	TGCAGTGCAAACTACAATGAGCAGTTCTTC	CSANYNEQFF
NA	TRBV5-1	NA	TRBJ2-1	TGCGCCAGCAGCCCCGGACTGAGACCAATTTCCTACAATGAGCAGTTCTTC	CASSPGLRPISYNEQFF
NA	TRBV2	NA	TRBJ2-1	TGTGCCGTAGGGGGTCGATCCTACAATGAGCAGTTCTTC	CAVGGRSYNEQFF
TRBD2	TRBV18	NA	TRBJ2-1	TGTGCCAGCTCACCTGGGACTAGCGGGAGAGGGTCCAATGAGCAGTTCTTC	CASSPGTSGRGSNEQFF
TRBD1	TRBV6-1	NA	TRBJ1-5	TGTGCCAGCAGTGCCCTCCGGGACAGGGGGCGAAATCAGCCCCAGCATTTT	CASSALRDRGRNQPQHF
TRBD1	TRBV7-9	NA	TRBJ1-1	TGTGCCAGCAGCTTTCGACAGGGGGCCGGCGATGAAGCTTTCTTT	CASSFRQGAGDEAFF
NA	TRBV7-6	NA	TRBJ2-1	TGTGCCAGCTCAGGACAAGCCTATTACAATGAGCAGTTCTTC	CASSGQAYYNEQFF
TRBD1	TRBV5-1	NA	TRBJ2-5	TGCGCCAGCAGCTCAACAGGGGGTGTTCAAGAGACCCAGTACTTC	CASSSTGGVQETQYF
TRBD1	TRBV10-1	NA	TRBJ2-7	TGCGCCAGCAGTGAAGACAGGGGTTACGAGCAGTACTTC	CASSEDRGYEQYF
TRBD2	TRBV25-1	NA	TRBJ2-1	TGTGCCAGCAGCCAACGGACTAGCGGGAGCCGCGAGCAGTTCTTC	CASSQRTSGSREQFF
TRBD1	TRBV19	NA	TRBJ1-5	TGTGCCAGCAACGACAGGGGCAGGCAGCCCCAGCATTTT	CASNDRGRQPQHF
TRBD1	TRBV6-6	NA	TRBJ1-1	TGTGCCAGCAGTCCGATCCGGGACAGTGAAGCTTTCTTT	CASSPIRDSEAFF
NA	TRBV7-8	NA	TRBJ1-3	TGTGCCAGCAGCGTCGGGGCGGGCCCTCACGCCATATATTTT	CASSVGAGPHAIYF
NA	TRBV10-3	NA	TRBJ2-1	TGTGCCATCAGTGTACGAGGCTCCTACAATGAGCAGTTCTTC	CAISVRGSYNEQFF
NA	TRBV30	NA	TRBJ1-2	TGTGCCTGGAGTAAGGGTCCAGGCTGGGGCTACACCTTC	CAWSKGPGWGYTF
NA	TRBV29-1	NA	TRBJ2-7	TGCAGCGTTCGTTCAGGCGGGGTTGGCGAGCAGTACTTC	CSVRSGGVGEQYF
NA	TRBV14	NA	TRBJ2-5	TGTGCCAGCAGCAAACGGGGAGAGACCCAGTACTTC	CASSKRGETQYF
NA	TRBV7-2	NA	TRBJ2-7	TGTGCCAGCAGCCCTTACAGGACTACCTACGAGCAGTACTTC	CASSPYRTTYEQYF
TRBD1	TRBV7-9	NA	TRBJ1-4	TGTGCCAGCAGCTCTCCGGGACAGTATGAAAAACTGTTTTTT	CASSSPGQYEKLFF
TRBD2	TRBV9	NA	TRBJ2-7	TGTGCCAGCAGGCCTAGCGGGTCCTACGAGCAGTACTTC	CASRPSGSYEQYF
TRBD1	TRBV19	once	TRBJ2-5	TGTGCCAGTAGTTTTCCGGGACAGATGGAGACCCAGTACTTC	CASSFPGQMETQYF
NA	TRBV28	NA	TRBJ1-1	TGTGCCAGCCGCCTCGGCGGAGTTATGAACACTGAAGCTTTCTTT	CASRLGGVMNTEAFF
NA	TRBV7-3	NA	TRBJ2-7	TGTGCCAGCAGCGTGGACAGATACTCCTACGAGCAGTACTTC	CASSVDRYSYEQYF
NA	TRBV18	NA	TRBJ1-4	TGTGCCAGCTCACCACCGACTACTAATGAAAAACTGTTTTTT	CASSPPTTNEKLFF
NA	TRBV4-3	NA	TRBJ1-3	TGCGCCAGCAGCGGGTCTGGAAACACCATATATTTT	CASSGSGNTIYF
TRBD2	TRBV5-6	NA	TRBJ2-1	TGTGCCAGTCTGGGGGAGGGCGGAAGCTCCTACAATGAGCAGTTCTTC	CASLGEGGSSYNEQFF
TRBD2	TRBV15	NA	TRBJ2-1	TGTGCCACCAGCAGCCCGGGACTAGCGGGAGTACGCTCCTACAATGAGCAGTTCTTC	CATSSPGLAGVRSYNEQFF
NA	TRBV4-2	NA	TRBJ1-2	TGTGCCAGCAGCCAGGGCAACTATGGCTACACCTTC	CASSQGNYGYTF
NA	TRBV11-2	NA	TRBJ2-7	TGTGCCAGCAGCTTAAGATTGCTACAGTACTTC	CASSLRLLQYF
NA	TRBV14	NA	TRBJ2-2	TGTGCCAGCAAGGTTGGGGGGCAGACCGGGGAGCTGTTTTTT	CASKVGGQTGELFF